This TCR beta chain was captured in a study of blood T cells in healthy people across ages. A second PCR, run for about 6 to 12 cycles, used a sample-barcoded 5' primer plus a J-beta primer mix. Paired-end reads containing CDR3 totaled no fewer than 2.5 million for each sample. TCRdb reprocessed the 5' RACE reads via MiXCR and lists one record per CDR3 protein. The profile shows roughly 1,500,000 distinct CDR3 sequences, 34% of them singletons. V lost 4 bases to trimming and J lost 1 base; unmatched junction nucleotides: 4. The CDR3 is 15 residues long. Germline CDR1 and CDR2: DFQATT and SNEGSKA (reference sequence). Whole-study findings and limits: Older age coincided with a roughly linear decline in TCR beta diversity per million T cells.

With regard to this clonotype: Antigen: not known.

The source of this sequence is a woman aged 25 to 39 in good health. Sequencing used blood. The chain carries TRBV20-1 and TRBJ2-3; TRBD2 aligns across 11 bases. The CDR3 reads CSANQLAGGTDTQYF. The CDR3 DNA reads TGCAGTGCTAACCAACTAGCGGGAGGCACAGATACGCAGTATTTT.